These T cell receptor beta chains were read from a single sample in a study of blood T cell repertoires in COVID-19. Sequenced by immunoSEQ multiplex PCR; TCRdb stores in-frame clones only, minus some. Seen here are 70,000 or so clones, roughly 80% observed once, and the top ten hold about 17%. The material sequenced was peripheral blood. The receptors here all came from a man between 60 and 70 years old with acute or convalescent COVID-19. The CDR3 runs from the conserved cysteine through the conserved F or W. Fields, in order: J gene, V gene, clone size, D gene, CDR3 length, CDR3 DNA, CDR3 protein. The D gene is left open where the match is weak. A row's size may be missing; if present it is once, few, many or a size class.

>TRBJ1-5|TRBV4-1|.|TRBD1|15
TGCGCCAGCAGCCATCCCGACAGGGGCGATCAGCCCCAGCATTTT
CASSHPDRGDQPQHF
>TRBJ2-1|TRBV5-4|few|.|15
TGTGCCAGCAGCTTGCTGACAGGAATATACAATGAGCAGTTCTTC
CASSLLTGIYNEQFF
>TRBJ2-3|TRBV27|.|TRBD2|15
TGTGCCAGCAGCTCCTATAGCGGGGACACAGATACGCAGTATTTT
CASSSYSGDTDTQYF
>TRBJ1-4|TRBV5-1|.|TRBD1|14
TGCGCCAGCAGCTTGTCAGGGGGCGGTGAAAAACTGTTTTTT
CASSLSGGGEKLFF
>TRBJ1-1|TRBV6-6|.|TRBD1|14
TGTGCCAGCAGTTACGGGACAGGAAACACTGAAGCTTTCTTT
CASSYGTGNTEAFF
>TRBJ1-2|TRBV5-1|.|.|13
TGCGCCAGCAGCGCGGACAGTAACTATGGCTACACCTTC
CASSADSNYGYTF
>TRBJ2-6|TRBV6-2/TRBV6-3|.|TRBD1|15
TGTGCCAGCAGTATACAGGGGCCCGGGGCCAACGTCCTGACTTTC
CASSIQGPGANVLTF
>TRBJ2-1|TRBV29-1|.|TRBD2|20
TGCAGCACCGACGAGACGGCCGGGACTAGCGGGGGGGCAGCCTACAATGAGCAGTTCTTC
CSTDETAGTSGGAAYNEQFF
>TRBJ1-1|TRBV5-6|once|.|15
TGTGCCAGCAGCTTGGTGTCGGGGCGGGGGTCTGAAGCTTTCTTT
CASSLVSGRGSEAFF
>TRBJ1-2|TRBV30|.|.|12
TGTGCCTGGAGCAGGGGCGCCTATGGCTACACCTTC
CAWSRGAYGYTF
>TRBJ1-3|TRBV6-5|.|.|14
TGTGCCAGCAGTCCGGGGGGGACGGTGAACACCATATATTTT
CASSPGGTVNTIYF
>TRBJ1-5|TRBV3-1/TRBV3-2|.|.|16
TGTGCCAGCAGCCAAGATAAGGGCAAGGGGCATCAGCCCCAGCATTTT
CASSQDKGKGHQPQHF
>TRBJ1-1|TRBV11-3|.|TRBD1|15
TGTGCCAGCAGCTCGACAGGGGTAGGGAACACTGAAGCTTTCTTT
CASSSTGVGNTEAFF
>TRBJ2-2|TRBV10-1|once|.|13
TGCGCCAGCAGCAGGGACTTAACCGGGGAGCTGTTTTTT
CASSRDLTGELFF
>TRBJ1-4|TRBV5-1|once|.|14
TGCGCCAGCAGCTTGGGGCAGGGTGATGAAAAACTGTTTTTT
CASSLGQGDEKLFF
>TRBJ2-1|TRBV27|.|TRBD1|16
TGTGCCAGCAGTTTGTGGGACAGGGTGGAATACAATGAGCAGTTCTTC
CASSLWDRVEYNEQFF
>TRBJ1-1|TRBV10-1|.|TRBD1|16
TGCGCCAGCATTAAGTACAGGGGGCGGGGGGCTACTGAAGCTTTCTTT
CASIKYRGRGATEAFF
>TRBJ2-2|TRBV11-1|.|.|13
TGTGCCAGCAGTTCATGGGGGGCCGGGGAGCTGTTTTTT
CASSSWGAGELFF
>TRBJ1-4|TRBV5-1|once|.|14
TGCGCCAGCAGCTTGCTAGGGGTAGGAGAAAAACTGTTTTTT
CASSLLGVGEKLFF
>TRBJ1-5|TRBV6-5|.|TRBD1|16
TGTGCCAGCAGTTACCCGGGACAGGGGTTCGGTCAGCCCCAGCATTTT
CASSYPGQGFGQPQHF
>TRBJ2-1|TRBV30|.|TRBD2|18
TGTGCCTGGAGTCCGGGACTAGCGGGGGGAAGCTCCTACAATGAGCAGTTCTTC
CAWSPGLAGGSSYNEQFF
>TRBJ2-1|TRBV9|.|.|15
TGTGCCAGCAGCGTAGTATCAGGGTACTACAATGAGCAGTTCTTC
CASSVVSGYYNEQFF
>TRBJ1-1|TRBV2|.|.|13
TGTGCCAGCATACCGGGGGAAGGCACTGAAGCTTTCTTT
CASIPGEGTEAFF
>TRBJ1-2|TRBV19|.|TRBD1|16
TGTGCCAGTAGTAAGGACAGGGGGCCTGGAGGCTATGGCTACACCTTC
CASSKDRGPGGYGYTF
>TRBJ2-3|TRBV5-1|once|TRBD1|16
TGCGCCAGCAGTCGACTGACAGGGGCGAGCACAGATACGCAGTATTTT
CASSRLTGASTDTQYF
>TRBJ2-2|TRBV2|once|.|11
TGTGCCAGCAGTTTACAGGGGGAGCTGTTTTTT
CASSLQGELFF
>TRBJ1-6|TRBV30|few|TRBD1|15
TGTGCCTGGAGTGCCCTCGGACAGGGGAATTCACCCCTCCACTTT
CAWSALGQGNSPLHF
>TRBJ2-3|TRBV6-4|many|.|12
TGTGCCAGCAGTGATCAGGGGAATACGCAGTATTTT
CASSDQGNTQYF
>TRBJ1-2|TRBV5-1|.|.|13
TGCGCCAGCAGGAGGGACACTAACTATGGCTACACCTTC
CASRRDTNYGYTF
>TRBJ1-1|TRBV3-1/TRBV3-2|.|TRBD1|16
TGTGCCAGCAGCCCCGACAGGGTGGGTGCGGATCTTGAAGCTTTCTTT
CASSPDRVGADLEAFF
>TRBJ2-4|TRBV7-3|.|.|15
TGTGCCAGCAGCTTGGGGAGACCGGAGGGAAACATTCAGTACTTC
CASSLGRPEGNIQYF
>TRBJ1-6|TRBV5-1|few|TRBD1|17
TGCGCCAGCAGCTTCGAACAGGGGGCCTCCTATAATTCACCCCTCCACTTT
CASSFEQGASYNSPLHF
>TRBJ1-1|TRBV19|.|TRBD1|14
TGTGCCAGTAGCATCTTATCAGGGGGGACTGAAGCTTTCTTT
CASSILSGGTEAFF
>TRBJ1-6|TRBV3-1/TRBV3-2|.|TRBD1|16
TGTGCCAGCAGCCAAGCTGGGGGGACAGGGAACTCACCCCTCCACTTT
CASSQAGGTGNSPLHF
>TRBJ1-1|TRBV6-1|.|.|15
TGTGCCAGCAGTGAAGACGGCCCAGCGGGCACTGAAGCTTTCTTT
CASSEDGPAGTEAFF
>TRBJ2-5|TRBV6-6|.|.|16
TGTGCCAGCAGTTACTCCCTACCTTCGGGGGGCGAGACCCAGTACTTC
CASSYSLPSGGETQYF
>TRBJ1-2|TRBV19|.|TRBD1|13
TGTGCCAGTAGTCGGACAGGGGAGGTTGGCTACACCTTC
CASSRTGEVGYTF
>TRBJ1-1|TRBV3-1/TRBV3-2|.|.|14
TGTGCCAGCAGCCCCTCGGACACTTACACTGAAGCTTTCTTT
CASSPSDTYTEAFF
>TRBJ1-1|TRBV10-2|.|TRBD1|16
TGCGCCAGCAGTGAGGTATCACAGGGGGCAGGTACTGAAGCTTTCTTT
CASSEVSQGAGTEAFF
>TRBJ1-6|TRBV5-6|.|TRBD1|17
TGTGCCAGCAGCCTGGTCCAGGGACAGGCAGCGAATTCACCCCTCCACTTT
CASSLVQGQAANSPLHF
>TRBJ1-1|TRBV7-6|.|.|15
TGTGCCAGCAGCTCCTTCCGAGGGGGAGGGACTGAAGCTTTCTTT
CASSSFRGGGTEAFF
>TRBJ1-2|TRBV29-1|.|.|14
TGCAGCGTTGAAGGTCGGGTCACAGGCTATGGCTACACCTTC
CSVEGRVTGYGYTF
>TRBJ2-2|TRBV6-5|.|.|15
TGTGCCAGCAGTTACAACAGTCTAAACACCGGGGAGCTGTTTTTT
CASSYNSLNTGELFF
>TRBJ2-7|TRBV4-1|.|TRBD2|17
TGCGCCAGCAGCCAAGAAGCGGGACTAGCGGGGGTTGTCGAGCAGTACTTC
CASSQEAGLAGVVEQYF
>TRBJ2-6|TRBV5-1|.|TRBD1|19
TGCGCCAGCAGCCACCAAGGACAGGGAATGAGCTCTGGGGCCAACGTCCTGACTTTC
CASSHQGQGMSSGANVLTF
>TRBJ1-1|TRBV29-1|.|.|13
TGCAGCGTTGGCGGTCGGCAGGGCACTGAAGCTTTCTTT
CSVGGRQGTEAFF
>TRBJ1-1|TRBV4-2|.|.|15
TGTGCCAGCAGCCAACAACCACAGGGGAACACTGAAGCTTTCTTT
CASSQQPQGNTEAFF
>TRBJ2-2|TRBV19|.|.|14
TGTGCCAGTATGGACCGAGGGAGGAACGGGGAGCTGTTTTTT
CASMDRGRNGELFF
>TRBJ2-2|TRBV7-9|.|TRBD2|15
TGTGCCAGCAGCCTAGGGACTAGCGGTACCGGGGAGCTGTTTTTT
CASSLGTSGTGELFF
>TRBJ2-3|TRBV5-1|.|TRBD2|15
TGCGCCAGCAGACTCATAGCGGGGATCACAGATACGCAGTATTTT
CASRLIAGITDTQYF
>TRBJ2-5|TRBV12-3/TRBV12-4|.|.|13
TGTGCCAGCAGTTTTGGGGCCCAAGAGACCCAGTACTTC
CASSFGAQETQYF